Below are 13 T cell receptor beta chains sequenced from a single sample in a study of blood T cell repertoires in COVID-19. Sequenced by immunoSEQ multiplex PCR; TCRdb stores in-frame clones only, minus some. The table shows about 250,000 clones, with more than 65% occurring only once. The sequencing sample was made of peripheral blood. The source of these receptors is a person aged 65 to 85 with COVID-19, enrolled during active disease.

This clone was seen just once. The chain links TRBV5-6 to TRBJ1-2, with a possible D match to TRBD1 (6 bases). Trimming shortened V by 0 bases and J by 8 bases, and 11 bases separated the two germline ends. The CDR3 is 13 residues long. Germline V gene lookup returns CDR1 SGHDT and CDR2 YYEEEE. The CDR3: CASSLDRALGYTF. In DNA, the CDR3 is TGTGCCAGCAGCTTGGACAGGGCGCTCGGCTACACCTTC. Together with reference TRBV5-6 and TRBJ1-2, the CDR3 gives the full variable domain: DAGVTQSPTHLIKTRGQQVTLRCSPKSGHDTVSWYQQALGQGPQFIFQYYEEEERQRGNFPDRFSGHQFPNYSSELNVNALLLGDSALYLCASSLDRALGYTFGSGTRLTVV.

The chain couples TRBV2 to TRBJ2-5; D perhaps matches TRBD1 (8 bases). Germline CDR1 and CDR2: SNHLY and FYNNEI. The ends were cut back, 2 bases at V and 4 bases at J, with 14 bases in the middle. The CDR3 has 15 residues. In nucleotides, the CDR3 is TGTGCCAGCAGTGAATCCACAGGGGGGGCAGAGACCCAGTACTTC. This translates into CASSESTGGAETQYF.

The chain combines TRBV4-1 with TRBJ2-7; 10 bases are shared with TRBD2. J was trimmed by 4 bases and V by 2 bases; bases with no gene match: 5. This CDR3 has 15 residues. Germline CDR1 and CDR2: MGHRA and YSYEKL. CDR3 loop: CASSQPGTSVYEQYF. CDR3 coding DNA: TGCGCCAGCAGCCAACCCGGGACTAGCGTTTACGAGCAGTACTTC.

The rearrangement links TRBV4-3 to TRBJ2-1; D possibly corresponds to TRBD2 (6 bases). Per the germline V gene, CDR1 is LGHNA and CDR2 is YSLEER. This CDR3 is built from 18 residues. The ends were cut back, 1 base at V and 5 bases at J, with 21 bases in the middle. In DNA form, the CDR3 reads TGCGCCAGCAGCCAAGTTCTGGCCGCGGGGTCCGTCGACAATGAGCAGTTCTTC. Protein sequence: CASSQVLAAGSVDNEQFF.

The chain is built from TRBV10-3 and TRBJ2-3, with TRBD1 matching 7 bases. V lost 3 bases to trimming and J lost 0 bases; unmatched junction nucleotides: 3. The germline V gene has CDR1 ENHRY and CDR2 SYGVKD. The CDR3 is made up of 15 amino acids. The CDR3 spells CAISEGDSSTDTQYF. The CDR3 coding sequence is TGTGCCATCAGTGAAGGGGACAGTAGCACAGATACGCAGTATTTT.

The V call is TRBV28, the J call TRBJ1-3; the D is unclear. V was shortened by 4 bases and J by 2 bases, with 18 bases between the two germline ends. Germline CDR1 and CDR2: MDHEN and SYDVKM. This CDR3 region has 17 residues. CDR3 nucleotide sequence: TGTGCCAGCAGTTCGCCTGACGGAGGTCAAACTGGAAACACCATATATTTT. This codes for CASSSPDGGQTGNTIYF.

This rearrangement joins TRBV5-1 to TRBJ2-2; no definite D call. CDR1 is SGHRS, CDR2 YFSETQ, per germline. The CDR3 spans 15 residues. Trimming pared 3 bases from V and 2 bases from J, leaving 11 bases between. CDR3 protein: CASSSSSRNTGELFF. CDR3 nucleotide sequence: TGCGCCAGCAGCTCGAGTTCTAGAAACACCGGGGAGCTGTTTTTT.

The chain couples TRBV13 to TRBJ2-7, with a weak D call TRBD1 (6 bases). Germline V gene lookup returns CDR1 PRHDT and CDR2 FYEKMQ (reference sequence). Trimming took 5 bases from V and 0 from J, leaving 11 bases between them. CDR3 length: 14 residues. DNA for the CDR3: TGTGCCAGCAGCACCCTGGACAGCTCCTACGAGCAGTACTTC. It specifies CASSTLDSSYEQYF.

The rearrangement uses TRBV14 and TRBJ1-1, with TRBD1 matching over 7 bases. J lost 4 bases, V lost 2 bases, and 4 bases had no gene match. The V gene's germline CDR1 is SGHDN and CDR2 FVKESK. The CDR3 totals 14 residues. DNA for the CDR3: TGTGCCAGCAGCCAACTCCCAGGGGGCACTGAAGCTTTCTTT. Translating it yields CASSQLPGGTEAFF.

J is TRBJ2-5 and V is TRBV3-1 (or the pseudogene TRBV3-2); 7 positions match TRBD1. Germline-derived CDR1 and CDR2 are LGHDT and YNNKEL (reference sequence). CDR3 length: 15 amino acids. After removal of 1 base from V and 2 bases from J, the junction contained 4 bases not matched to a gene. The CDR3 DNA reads TGTGCCAGCAGCCAAGTACCAGGGGGACAAGAGACCCAGTACTTC. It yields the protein CASSQVPGGQETQYF.

The CDR3 spells CASSSYSRGPSRETQYF. The CDR3, as DNA: TGTGCCAGCAGTAGCTACTCCAGGGGGCCGTCTCGGGAGACCCAGTACTTC. The chain recombines TRBV2 with TRBJ2-5, with 8 bases matching TRBD1. The germline gives CDR1 SNHLY, CDR2 FYNNEI. The CDR3 has 17 amino acids. J gave up 5 bases and V 5 bases, and 16 bases lay outside the gene matches.

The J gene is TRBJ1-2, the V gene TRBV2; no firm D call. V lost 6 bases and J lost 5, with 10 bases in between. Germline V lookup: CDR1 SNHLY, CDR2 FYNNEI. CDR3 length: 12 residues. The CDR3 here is CASREARYGYTF. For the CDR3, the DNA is TGTGCCAGCAGGGAGGCTCGATATGGCTACACCTTC.

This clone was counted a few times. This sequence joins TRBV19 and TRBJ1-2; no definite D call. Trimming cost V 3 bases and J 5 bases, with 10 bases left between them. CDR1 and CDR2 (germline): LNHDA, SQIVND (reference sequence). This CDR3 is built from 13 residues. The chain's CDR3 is CASSISGAYGYTF. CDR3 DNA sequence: TGTGCCAGTAGTATCAGCGGAGCTTATGGCTACACCTTC.